This T cell receptor (beta chain) stems from a study of regulatory and conventional T cells in RAG deficiency. The study's findings and limits: Patient subsets had shorter CDR3s; Omenn Treg-Tconv overlap exceeded 80%.

As for this clone: Antigen: not known.

Conventional CD4+ T cells were sorted from blood as CD25-low CD127-high cells. Trimming took off 3 bases at V and 4 bases at J, with 10 bases between the two ends. The CDR3 length is 14 residues. From germline, CDR1 is SNHLY and CDR2 FYNNEI. Sequencing used immunoSEQ multiplex PCR; TCRdb keeps in-frame clones, though not all of them. The repertoire holds 34,000 or so clones, with more than 75% as singletons. This sample was also put to use in a study of regulatory T cells. Turning to that study: Amplification used 52 TRBV primers and 13 TRBJ primers.

The J gene is TRBJ1-5, the V gene TRBV2; D possibly corresponds to TRBD1 (5 bases). Sequenced material: CD4+ effector T cells sorted from blood. This sequence originates from a human donor in good health. The CDR3 spells CASSDRVGNQPQHF. In DNA, the CDR3 is TGTGCCAGCAGTGACAGGGTGGGGAATCAGCCCCAGCATTTT.